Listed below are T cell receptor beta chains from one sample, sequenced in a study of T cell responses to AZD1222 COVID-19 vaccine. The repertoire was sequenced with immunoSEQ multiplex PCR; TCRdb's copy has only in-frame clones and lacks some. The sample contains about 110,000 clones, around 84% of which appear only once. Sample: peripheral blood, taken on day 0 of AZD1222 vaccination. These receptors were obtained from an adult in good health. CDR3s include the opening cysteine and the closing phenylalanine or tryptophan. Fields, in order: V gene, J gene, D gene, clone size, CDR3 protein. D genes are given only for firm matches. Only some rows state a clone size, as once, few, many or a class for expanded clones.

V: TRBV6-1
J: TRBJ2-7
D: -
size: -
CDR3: CASSNGGSGSGEQYF

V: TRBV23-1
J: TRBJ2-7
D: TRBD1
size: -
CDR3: CASSLGDRDSYEQYF

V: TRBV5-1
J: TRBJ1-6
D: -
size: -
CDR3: CASSRDGWSPLHF

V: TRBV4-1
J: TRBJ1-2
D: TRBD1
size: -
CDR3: CASSHAGTGDGYTF

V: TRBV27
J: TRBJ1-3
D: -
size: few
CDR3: CASNSPHQGAGNTIYF

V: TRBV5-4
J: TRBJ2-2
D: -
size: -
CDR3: CASSSTNTGELFF

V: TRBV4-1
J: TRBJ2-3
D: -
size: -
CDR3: CASSQGWAGSFTDTQYF

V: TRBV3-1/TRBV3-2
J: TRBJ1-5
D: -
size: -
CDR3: CASSLEGNNQPQHF

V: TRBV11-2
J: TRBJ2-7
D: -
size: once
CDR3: CASSRGTKTYEQYF

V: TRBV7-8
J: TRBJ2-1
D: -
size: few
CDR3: CASSPAGPQHYNEQFF

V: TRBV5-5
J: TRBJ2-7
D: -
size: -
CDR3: CASSLIRQRPSYEQYF

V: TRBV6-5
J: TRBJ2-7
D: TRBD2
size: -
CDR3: CASISGGTYEQYF

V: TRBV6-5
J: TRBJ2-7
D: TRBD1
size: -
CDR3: CASTDGTGDVYEQYF

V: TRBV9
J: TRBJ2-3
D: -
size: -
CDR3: CASSVAASHTDTQYF

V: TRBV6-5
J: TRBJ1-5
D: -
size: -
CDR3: CASTGGGAQPQHF

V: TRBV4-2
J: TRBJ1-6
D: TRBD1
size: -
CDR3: CASSTGQGDSPLHF

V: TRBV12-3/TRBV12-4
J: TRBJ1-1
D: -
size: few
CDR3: CASSLGPTEAFF

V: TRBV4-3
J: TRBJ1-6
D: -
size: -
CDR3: CASSQDSALRSLHF

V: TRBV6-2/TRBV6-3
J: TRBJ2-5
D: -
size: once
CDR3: CASSRDGETQYF

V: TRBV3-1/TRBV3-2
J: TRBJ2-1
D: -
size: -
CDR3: CASSQVDGHSYNEQFF

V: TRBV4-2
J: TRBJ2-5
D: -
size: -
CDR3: CPPTQAPHGRGQETQYF

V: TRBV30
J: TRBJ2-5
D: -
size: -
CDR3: CAWSLGRETQYF

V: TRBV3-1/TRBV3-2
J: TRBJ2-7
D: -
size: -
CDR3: CASSQVTQGWGEQYF

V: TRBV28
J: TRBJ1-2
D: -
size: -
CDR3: CASSPPRAGGYGYTF

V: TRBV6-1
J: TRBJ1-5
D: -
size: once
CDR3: CASSELLVGSNQPQHF

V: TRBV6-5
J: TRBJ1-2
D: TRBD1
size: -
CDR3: CASSYTGVDGYTF

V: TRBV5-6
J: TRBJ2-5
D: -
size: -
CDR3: CASSWTHLGTQYF

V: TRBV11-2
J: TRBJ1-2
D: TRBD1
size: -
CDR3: CASSLEDRVLYGYTF

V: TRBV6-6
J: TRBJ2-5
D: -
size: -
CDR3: CASSREEAQYF

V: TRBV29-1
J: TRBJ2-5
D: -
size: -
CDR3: CSTNTGTSGETQYF

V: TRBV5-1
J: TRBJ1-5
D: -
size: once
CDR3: CASSLEGVGNQPQHF

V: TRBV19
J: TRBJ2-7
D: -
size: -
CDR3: CASSTTGFYEQYF

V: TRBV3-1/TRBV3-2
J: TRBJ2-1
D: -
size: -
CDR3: CASSQGSGIHNEQFF

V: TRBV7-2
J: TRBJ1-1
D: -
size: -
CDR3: CASSLLERTEAFF

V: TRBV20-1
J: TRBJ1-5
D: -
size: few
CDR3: CSAGELHQPQHF

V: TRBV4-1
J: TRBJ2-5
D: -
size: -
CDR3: CASSQEGETQYF

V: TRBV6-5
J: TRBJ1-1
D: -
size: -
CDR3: CASSYSPGGDTEAFF

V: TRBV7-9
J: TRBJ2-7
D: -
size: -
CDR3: CAIQLPSYEQYF

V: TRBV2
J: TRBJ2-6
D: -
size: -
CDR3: CASSVGRAGSGANVLTF

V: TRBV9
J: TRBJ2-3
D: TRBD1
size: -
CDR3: CASSVRTGYLSTDTQYF

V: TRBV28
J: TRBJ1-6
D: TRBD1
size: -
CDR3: CASSPTGGGESPLHF

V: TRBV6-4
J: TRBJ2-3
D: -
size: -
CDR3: CASSEKGHRDTDTQYF

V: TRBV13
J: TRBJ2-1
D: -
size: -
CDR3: CASSLAGSYNEQFF

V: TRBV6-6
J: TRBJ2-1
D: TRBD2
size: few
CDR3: CASDPLAGGVDEQFF

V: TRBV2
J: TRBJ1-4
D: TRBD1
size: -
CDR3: CASSGNRGPNEKLFF

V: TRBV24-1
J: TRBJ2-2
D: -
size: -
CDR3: CATSDPSGANTGELFF

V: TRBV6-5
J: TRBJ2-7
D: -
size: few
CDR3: CASSPRRGDEQYF

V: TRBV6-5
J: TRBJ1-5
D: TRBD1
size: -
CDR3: CASSYNGQGSQPQHF

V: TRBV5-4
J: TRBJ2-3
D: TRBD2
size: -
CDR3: CASSLLAGTTDTQYF

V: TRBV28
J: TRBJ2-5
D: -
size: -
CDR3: CASSSPKPPKTQYF

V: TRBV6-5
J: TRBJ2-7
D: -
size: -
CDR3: CASSYGAATSYEQYF

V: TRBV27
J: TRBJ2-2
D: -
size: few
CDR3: CASRRAGANTGELFF

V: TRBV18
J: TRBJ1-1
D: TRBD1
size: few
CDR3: CASSPDRVVTEAFF

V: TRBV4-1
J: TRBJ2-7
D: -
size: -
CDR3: CASSQERWGYSYEQYF

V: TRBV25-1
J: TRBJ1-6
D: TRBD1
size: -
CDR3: CASGGQAAGTGSPLHF

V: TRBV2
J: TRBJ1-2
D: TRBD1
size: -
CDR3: CASSRDRGPYYGYTF

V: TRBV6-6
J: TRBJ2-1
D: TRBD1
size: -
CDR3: CASSPTPGQGKAEISYNEQFF